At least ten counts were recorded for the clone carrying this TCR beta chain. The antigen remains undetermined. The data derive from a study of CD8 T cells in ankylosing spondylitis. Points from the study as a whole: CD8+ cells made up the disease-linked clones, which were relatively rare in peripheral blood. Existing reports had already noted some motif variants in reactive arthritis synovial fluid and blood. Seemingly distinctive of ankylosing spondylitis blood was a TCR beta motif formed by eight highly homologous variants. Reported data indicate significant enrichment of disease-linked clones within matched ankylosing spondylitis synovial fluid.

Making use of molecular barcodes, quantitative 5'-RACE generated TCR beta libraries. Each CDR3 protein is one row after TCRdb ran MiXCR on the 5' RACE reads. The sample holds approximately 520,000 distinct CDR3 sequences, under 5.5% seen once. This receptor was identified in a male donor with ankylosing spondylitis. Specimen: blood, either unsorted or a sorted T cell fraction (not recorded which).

CDR3 amino acids: CASSYRGQYSNQPQHF. CDR3 coding DNA: TGTGCCAGCAGTTACCGGGGACAGTATAGCAATCAGCCCCAGCATTTT. The chain carries TRBV6-5 and TRBJ1-5; 7 positions agree with TRBD1. The germline gives CDR1 MNHEY, CDR2 SVGAGI. Trimming removed 2 bases from V and 0 bases from J; junction bases left unmatched: 4. CDR3 size: 16 residues.